Following are 30 T cell receptor beta chains from one sample sequenced in a study of graft-versus-host responses after intestinal transplantation. Graft tissue processing released intraepithelial and lamina propria lymphocytes. Data came from immunoSEQ multiplex PCR; TCRdb stores just in-frame clones and leaves some out. The repertoire includes about 63,000 clones, roughly 90% of them detected once, and around 1.8% sits in the top ten. The sequencing here drew on ileum tissue, taken 350 to 400 days after transplant. These receptors came from a human patient who received an intestinal transplant, so some T cells may come from the graft donor.

The gene calls are TRBV18 and TRBJ2-3; 8 bases line up with TRBD2. The CDR3 is 15 residues long. The trim removed 5 bases at V and 1 base at J, leaving 5 bases unmatched. Per germline, CDR1 KGHSH and CDR2 LQKENI. The CDR3 DNA sequence: TGTGCCAGCTCAGAAAGCGGGAGTGGCACAGATACGCAGTATTTT. This codes for CASSESGSGTDTQYF.

The chain couples TRBV29-1 to TRBJ2-1, with a tentative D call TRBD1 (5 bases). With 3 bases removed from V and 2 bases from J, the gap between germline ends came to 8 bases. The germline V gene encodes CDR1 SQVTM and CDR2 ANQGSEA. There are 13 residues in the CDR3. CDR3 protein: CSVEAGPYNEQFF. The DNA for the CDR3 is TGCAGCGTTGAGGCAGGGCCCTACAATGAGCAGTTCTTC.

The chain employs TRBV11-2 and TRBJ1-1, with 8 bases lining up with TRBD1. Per the germline V gene, CDR1 is SGHAT and CDR2 is FQNNGV. The trim removed 4 bases at V and 9 bases at J, leaving 13 bases unmatched. The CDR3 spans 15 residues. The CDR3 DNA is TGTGCCAGCAGCTCCGAGCCGCGCCAGGGGGCAAAAGCTTTCTTT. Translation gives CASSSEPRQGAKAFF.

This clone occurred once. The genes are TRBV2 and TRBJ1-4; 7 positions match TRBD1. Germline values: CDR1 SNHLY, CDR2 FYNNEI. This CDR3 spans 15 amino acids. The V and J ends lost 4 bases and 4 bases, in that order; junction bases with no gene match: 6. The CDR3 region has the DNA TGTGCCAGCAGTGTTCTCGGGACAGTTAATGAAAAACTGTTTTTT. Translating it yields CASSVLGTVNEKLFF.

This chain uses TRBV7-9 with TRBJ2-7, with D possibly TRBD1 on 6 matching bases. Trimming pared 5 bases from V and 0 bases from J, leaving 14 bases between. The V gene's germline CDR1 is SEHNR and CDR2 FQNEAQ (reference sequence). This CDR3 comprises 15 residues. The CDR3 sequence is CASSPTGPSSYEQYF. CDR3 coding DNA: TGTGCCAGCAGCCCTACAGGGCCCAGCTCCTACGAGCAGTACTTC.

This chain links TRBV28 with TRBJ2-5; tentatively, D is TRBD1 (6 bases). V lost 2 bases, J lost 7 bases, and 11 bases lay in between. This CDR3 has 13 residues. Germline V gene data show CDR1 as MDHEN and CDR2 as SYDVKM. The CDR3 sequence: CASSLGGSGTQYF. The CDR3 DNA reads as TGTGCCAGCAGTTTAGGGGGCTCAGGGACCCAGTACTTC.

The CDR3 spells CASGIEADTQYF. The CDR3 DNA is TGTGCCAGCGGGATAGAGGCGGATACGCAGTATTTT. This chain connects TRBV7-9 to TRBJ2-3; D not certain. The CDR3 has 12 residues. The germline CDR1 and CDR2 sequences are SEHNR and FQNEAQ (reference sequence). Trimming removed 8 bases at V and 6 bases at J, with 12 bases between.

The chain links TRBV5-1 to TRBJ2-7; 8 bases fit TRBD1. J gave up 3 bases and V 4 bases, and 9 bases lay outside the gene matches. CDR3 length: 15 residues. CDR1 is SGHRS and CDR2 is YFSETQ in the germline V gene. CDR3: CASSDTWTGHYEQYF. CDR3 coding DNA: TGCGCCAGCAGCGATACATGGACAGGGCACTACGAGCAGTACTTC.

The chain couples TRBV4-1 to TRBJ2-7; 9 bases are shared with TRBD2. The V and J ends lost 1 base and 5 bases, in that order; junction bases with no gene match: 3. This CDR3 has 14 residues. From germline, CDR1 is MGHRA and CDR2 YSYEKL. Here the CDR3 DNA reads TGCGCCAGCAGCCAAGGCGGGAGGGCCCACGAGCAGTACTTC. This encodes CASSQGGRAHEQYF.

This clone was seen once. J is TRBJ1-1 and V is TRBV15, with D unclear. The CDR3 consists of 14 residues. Germline V gene sequence: CDR1 LNHNV, CDR2 YYDKDF (reference sequence). Between the trimmed V and J ends, which lost 5 bases and 4 bases, there was a span of 14 bases. Written as DNA, the CDR3 is TGTGCCACCAGCCCGGAGTCCCCCAGCACTGAAGCTTTCTTT. It yields the protein CATSPESPSTEAFF.

This chain joins TRBV7-3 and TRBJ2-1; TRBD2 aligns across 11 bases. The CDR3 spans 15 residues. Germline V gene sequence: CDR1 SGHTA, CDR2 FQGTGA. V lost 5 bases to trimming and J lost 6 bases; unmatched junction nucleotides: 6. The CDR3 here is CASSPLAGGRNEQFF. The CDR3 bases are TGTGCCAGCAGCCCCTTAGCGGGAGGGCGCAATGAGCAGTTCTTC.

The chain uses TRBV2 and TRBJ2-7; 12 bases agree with TRBD1. V gave up 6 bases and J gave up 3 bases; unmatched junction bases: 6. The CDR3 runs 15 residues. CDR1 SNHLY and CDR2 FYNNEI come from the germline V gene. The CDR3 reads CASRAGTGGFYEQYF. For the CDR3, the DNA is TGTGCCAGCAGAGCCGGGACAGGGGGCTTCTACGAGCAGTACTTC.

This rearrangement joins TRBV5-1 to TRBJ2-7; 15 nucleotides match TRBD2. Looked up from germline, CDR1 is SGHRS and CDR2 is YFSETQ. J gave up 8 bases and V 4 bases, and 10 bases lay outside the gene matches. This CDR3 has 16 residues. CDR3 amino acids: CASSATPGLAGGQQYF. Here the CDR3 DNA reads TGCGCCAGCAGCGCGACGCCGGGACTAGCGGGAGGACAGCAGTACTTC.

This clone appeared once. This chain uses TRBV15 with TRBJ2-4; 7 bases are shared with TRBD1. This CDR3 region has 17 residues. Germline assignment: CDR1 LNHNV and CDR2 YYDKDF (reference sequence). The J segment lost 0 bases and the V segment lost 3 bases, leaving 8 bases of the junction unmatched. For the CDR3, the DNA is TGTGCCACCAGCAGCCTTGGACAGGCACTAGCCAAAAACATTCAGTACTTC. This translates into CATSSLGQALAKNIQYF.

The CDR3 DNA is TGTGCCAGCAGCTTAGAGCCAGGGCCGACAGCCTACGAGCAGTACTTC. Its translation: CASSLEPGPTAYEQYF. This rearrangement joins TRBV7-8 to TRBJ2-7, with D tentatively TRBD1 (5 bases). Germline V gene data show CDR1 as SGHVS and CDR2 as FQNEAQ. V lost 1 base to trimming and J lost 2 bases, with 15 bases between them. This CDR3 has 16 amino acids. Full variable domain (missing parts from reference TRBV7-8 and TRBJ2-7): GAGVSQSPRYKVAKRGQDVALRCDPISGHVSLFWYQQALGQGPEFLTYFQNEAQLDKSGLPSDRFFAERPEGSVSTLKIQRTQQEDSAVYLCASSLEPGPTAYEQYFGPGTRLTVT.

V is TRBV21-1 and J is TRBJ2-2; whether TRBD1, the table's D call, matches the DNA was not checked. TRBV21-1 has pseudogene status. This CDR3 is built from 16 residues. The CDR3 sequence is CASSKEDRGNTGELFF. The CDR3, as DNA: TGTGCCAGCAGCAAAGAGGACAGGGGGAACACCGGGGAGCTGTTTTTT.

This rearrangement joins TRBV6-5 to TRBJ2-2; no clear D gene. The V gene's germline CDR1 is MNHEY and CDR2 SVGAGI. The ends were cut back, 10 bases at V and 5 bases at J, with 8 bases in the middle. The CDR3 is 11 amino acids. The chain's CDR3 is CATTGTGELFF. The CDR3 DNA reads as TGTGCCACCACCGGGACCGGGGAGCTGTTTTTT.

The CDR3 nucleotides read TGCGCCAGCAGCTTGCCAGACAGGGGCTCCTACGAGCAGTACTTC. This encodes CASSLPDRGSYEQYF. The chain recombines TRBV5-1 with TRBJ2-7; 8 bases agree with TRBD1. Germline CDR1 is SGHRS and CDR2 is YFSETQ. After removal of 1 base from V and 0 bases from J, the junction contained 3 bases not matched to a gene. The CDR3 is 15 residues long.

As for this clone: A read error may produce the germline difference seen at one junction end. This specimen includes other DNA sequences encoding the same CDR3. The V call is TRBV7-9, the J call TRBJ2-7, with 7 bases matching TRBD2. Germline V gene data show CDR1 as SEHNR and CDR2 as FQNEAQ (reference sequence). CDR3 length: 15 amino acids. This CDR3 is CASSPGLGAIYEQYF. CDR3 nucleotides: TGCGCCAGCAGCCCCGGACTAGGTGCTATCTACGAGCAGTACTTC.

V is TRBV6-8 and J is TRBJ1-5, with 7 bases identical to TRBD1. Losses at the gene ends were 0 bases for V and 6 bases for J; bases not matched to a gene: 14. The CDR3 is 18 amino acids. The germline gives CDR1 MNHGY, CDR2 SAAAGT. CDR3: CASSYSDREGGKGQPQHF. The CDR3 DNA sequence: TGTGCCAGCAGTTACTCCGACAGGGAGGGAGGAAAGGGTCAGCCCCAGCATTTT.

The rearrangement joins TRBV5-1 to TRBJ1-1, with D unresolved. The CDR3 is 14 amino acids. Germline V lookup: CDR1 SGHRS, CDR2 YFSETQ. V was clipped by 0 bases and J by 0 bases, with 6 bases between them. CDR3 in amino acids: CASSLGVLNTEAFF. The CDR3 bases are TGCGCCAGCAGCTTGGGGGTTTTGAACACTGAAGCTTTCTTT.

The V call is TRBV9, the J call TRBJ1-5; no firm D call. V lost 0 bases, J lost 6 bases, and 10 bases lay in between. Germline V lookup: CDR1 SGDLS, CDR2 YYNGEE. CDR3 length: 14 residues. CDR3 in amino acids: CASSVDQGGQPQHF. The CDR3, as DNA: TGTGCCAGCAGCGTAGATCAAGGAGGTCAGCCCCAGCATTTT.

The gene calls are TRBV5-5 and TRBJ2-7, with D perhaps matching TRBD1 or TRBD2 (5 bases each). Germline lookup yields CDR1 SGHKS and CDR2 YYEKEE (reference sequence). The length of the CDR3 is 14 residues. Deletions cut 5 bases from V and 0 bases from J, with 12 bases between. As DNA, the CDR3 is TGTGCCAGCAGACGAACGGGGACCTCCTACGAGCAGTACTTC. Protein: CASRRTGTSYEQYF. The whole variable domain, filled in from reference TRBV5-5 and TRBJ2-7, reads DAGVTQSPTHLIKTRGQQVTLRCSPISGHKSVSWYQQVLGQGPQFIFQYYEKEERGRGNFPDRFSARQFPNYSSELNVNALLLGDSALYLCASRRTGTSYEQYFGPGTRLTVT.

V usage is TRBV5-1 and J usage is TRBJ1-5; a possible D gene is TRBD1 (6 bases). Per the germline V gene, CDR1 is SGHRS and CDR2 is YFSETQ. Trimming pared 4 bases from V and 4 bases from J, leaving 9 bases between. The CDR3 contains 13 residues. As DNA, the CDR3 is TGCGCCAGCAGCCCCGGACAGAATCAGCCCCAGCATTTT. It specifies CASSPGQNQPQHF.

The V gene is TRBV1, the J gene TRBJ2-3; the DNA was not used to check the table's D call, TRBD2. TRBV1 is flagged as a pseudogene. The CDR3 sequence is 22 residues long. CDR3 sequence: CTSRRPGTGLGPSGRVERRQYF. CDR3 bases: TGCACCAGCAGACGTCCCGGGACAGGGTTAGGGCCTAGCGGGAGAGTTGAGCGCCGTCAGTATTTT.

The chain links TRBV9 to TRBJ2-5, with TRBD1 matching over 7 bases. The CDR3 consists of 15 residues. The germline CDR1 and CDR2 sequences are SGDLS and YYNGEE. V gave up 3 bases and J gave up 5 bases; unmatched junction bases: 10. The CDR3 DNA reads as TGTGCCAGCAGCGACGGACAGGAGTCATATGAGACCCAGTACTTC. It specifies CASSDGQESYETQYF.

This clone was detected once. CDR3 residues: CASQLGLGSDEQYF. The CDR3 region has the DNA TGTGCCAGCCAACTAGGACTCGGGTCAGACGAGCAGTACTTC. This chain links TRBV2 with TRBJ2-7; possibly TRBD2 for D (5 bases). This CDR3 region has 14 residues. The germline CDR1 and CDR2 sequences are SNHLY and FYNNEI. Trimming stripped 8 bases from V and 5 bases from J, with 19 bases between.

This chain joins TRBV2 and TRBJ2-7; D uncertain. Germline V CDR1 and CDR2: SNHLY, FYNNEI. The CDR3 consists of 12 residues. Trimming took off 5 bases at V and 0 bases at J, with 5 bases between the two ends. The CDR3 protein is CASSFVSYEQYF. In DNA form, the CDR3 reads TGTGCCAGCAGTTTCGTCTCCTACGAGCAGTACTTC.

The chain uses TRBV28 and TRBJ1-5; possible D gene TRBD1, 5 bases. V was clipped by 4 bases and J by 6 bases, with 16 bases between them. This CDR3 comprises 15 residues. Looked up from germline, CDR1 is MDHEN and CDR2 is SYDVKM. Written as DNA, the CDR3 is TGTGCCAGCAGTTCCCAGCGGGGCGAAGGTCAGCCCCAGCATTTT. It yields the protein CASSSQRGEGQPQHF.

CDR3 amino acids: CASSPPGGAGQQYF. CDR3 sequence (DNA): TGTGCCAGCAGTCCCCCGGGGGGAGCGGGACAGCAGTACTTC. This chain joins TRBV28 and TRBJ2-7, with 7 bases that match TRBD2. Per the germline V gene, CDR1 is MDHEN and CDR2 is SYDVKM. The CDR3 totals 14 residues. V shed 5 bases and J 8 bases; nucleotides not matched to a gene: 12.